These T cell receptor beta chains were read from a single sample in a study of cytomegalovirus exposure and HLA in healthy donors. The repertoire was sequenced with immunoSEQ multiplex PCR; TCRdb's copy has only in-frame clones and lacks some. The sample consists of 19,000 or so clones, roughly 75% of them appearing once. The sample comprised PBMCs. The receptor source for this set is a man aged 18 to 30 in good health and CMV-seronegative. The CDR3 runs from the conserved cysteine through the conserved F or W. The D gene is left open where the match is weak. Only part of the rows carry a size: once, few, many, or a class if the clone is expanded.

CDR3 protein: CASSEGGVGNSPLHF
CDR3 DNA: TGTGCCAGCAGTGAGGGAGGGGTCGGTAATTCACCCCTCCACTTT
D gene: NA
clone size: NA
J gene: TRBJ1-6
V gene: TRBV6-4

CDR3 protein: CAWSGQQGPNQPQHF
CDR3 DNA: TGTGCCTGGAGTGGACAACAGGGCCCCAATCAGCCCCAGCATTTT
D gene: NA
clone size: NA
J gene: TRBJ1-5
V gene: TRBV30

CDR3 protein: CASSLGLAGFNEQFF
CDR3 DNA: TGTGCCAGCAGCTTAGGACTAGCGGGATTCAATGAGCAGTTCTTC
D gene: TRBD2
clone size: NA
J gene: TRBJ2-1
V gene: TRBV7-2

CDR3 protein: CASSSGRDYEQYF
CDR3 DNA: TGTGCCAGCTCGAGCGGGAGGGACTACGAGCAGTACTTC
D gene: TRBD2
clone size: NA
J gene: TRBJ2-7
V gene: TRBV6-6

CDR3 protein: CASSLNREGNTIYF
CDR3 DNA: TGTGCCAGCAGTTTGAACAGGGAAGGAAACACCATATATTTT
D gene: NA
clone size: NA
J gene: TRBJ1-3
V gene: TRBV6-5

CDR3 protein: CASRTGPSNTEAFF
CDR3 DNA: TGCGCCAGCAGGACAGGCCCATCGAACACTGAAGCTTTCTTT
D gene: NA
clone size: NA
J gene: TRBJ1-1
V gene: TRBV5-1

CDR3 protein: CASSPTGANYGYTF
CDR3 DNA: TGTGCCAGCAGCCCGACAGGAGCCAACTATGGCTACACCTTC
D gene: NA
clone size: few
J gene: TRBJ1-2
V gene: TRBV14

CDR3 protein: CASSQDHPGQGSIGYTF
CDR3 DNA: TGCGCCAGCAGCCAAGATCACCCAGGACAGGGTTCGATTGGCTACACCTTC
D gene: TRBD1
clone size: NA
J gene: TRBJ1-2
V gene: TRBV4-1

CDR3 protein: CAWGDTNTEAFF
CDR3 DNA: TGTGCCTGGGGCGACACGAACACTGAAGCTTTCTTT
D gene: NA
clone size: NA
J gene: TRBJ1-1
V gene: TRBV30

CDR3 protein: CAWSPLSSYNEQFF
CDR3 DNA: TGTGCCTGGAGCCCCCTTAGCTCCTACAATGAGCAGTTCTTC
D gene: NA
clone size: NA
J gene: TRBJ2-1
V gene: TRBV30

CDR3 protein: CASSLFSNTEAFF
CDR3 DNA: TGTGCCAGCAGCTTGTTCTCTAACACTGAAGCTTTCTTT
D gene: NA
clone size: few
J gene: TRBJ1-1
V gene: TRBV5-6

CDR3 protein: CASSHSGGSGTDTQYF
CDR3 DNA: TGTGCCAGCAGCCATTCCGGCGGGAGTGGGACAGATACGCAGTATTTT
D gene: TRBD2
clone size: NA
J gene: TRBJ2-3
V gene: TRBV4-2

CDR3 protein: CAISFTGGEGAFF
CDR3 DNA: TGTGCCATCAGTTTCACAGGGGGCGAGGGAGCTTTCTTT
D gene: TRBD1
clone size: NA
J gene: TRBJ1-1
V gene: TRBV10-3

CDR3 protein: CAWGAGQGFVGYGYTF
CDR3 DNA: TGTGCCTGGGGGGCGGGACAGGGATTCGTGGGCTATGGCTACACCTTC
D gene: TRBD1
clone size: NA
J gene: TRBJ1-2
V gene: TRBV30

CDR3 protein: CSAGRGYEQYF
CDR3 DNA: TGCAGTGCTGGTCGGGGCTACGAGCAGTACTTC
D gene: NA
clone size: few
J gene: TRBJ2-7
V gene: TRBV20-1

CDR3 protein: CASSMGRVNQPQHF
CDR3 DNA: TGTGCCAGTAGTATGGGCAGGGTCAATCAGCCCCAGCATTTT
D gene: NA
clone size: NA
J gene: TRBJ1-5
V gene: TRBV19

CDR3 protein: CASSLAGRTLNTEAFF
CDR3 DNA: TGTGCCAGCAGCTTGGCAGGCCGCACCTTGAACACTGAAGCTTTCTTT
D gene: NA
clone size: few
J gene: TRBJ1-1
V gene: TRBV5-4

CDR3 protein: CASSHPGDGTDTQYF
CDR3 DNA: TGCGCCAGCAGTCATCCGGGGGACGGCACAGATACGCAGTATTTT
D gene: NA
clone size: few
J gene: TRBJ2-3
V gene: TRBV23-1

CDR3 protein: CASSQGLAQQETQYF
CDR3 DNA: TGTGCCAGCAGCCAGGGACTAGCGCAACAAGAGACCCAGTACTTC
D gene: TRBD2
clone size: NA
J gene: TRBJ2-5
V gene: TRBV9

CDR3 protein: CASSVTGGRTEAFF
CDR3 DNA: TGTGCCAGCAGCGTGACAGGGGGTCGTACTGAAGCTTTCTTT
D gene: TRBD1
clone size: NA
J gene: TRBJ1-1
V gene: TRBV2

CDR3 protein: CASSSPGTSEETQYF
CDR3 DNA: TGTGCCAGCAGCTCCCCCGGGACTAGCGAAGAGACCCAGTACTTC
D gene: TRBD2
clone size: NA
J gene: TRBJ2-5
V gene: TRBV7-6

CDR3 protein: CASSASGGPRGYTF
CDR3 DNA: TGTGCCAGCAGTGCAAGCGGGGGCCCCCGAGGCTACACCTTC
D gene: NA
clone size: NA
J gene: TRBJ1-2
V gene: TRBV6-6

CDR3 protein: CASREGREGFYEQYF
CDR3 DNA: TGTGCCAGCAGGGAGGGCAGGGAAGGATTCTACGAGCAGTACTTC
D gene: NA
clone size: NA
J gene: TRBJ2-7
V gene: TRBV6-1

CDR3 protein: CASNLQGGVTGELFF
CDR3 DNA: TGTGCCAGCAACCTACAGGGTGGAGTTACCGGGGAGCTGTTTTTT
D gene: NA
clone size: NA
J gene: TRBJ2-2
V gene: TRBV7-8

CDR3 protein: CASSRLAGVGETQYF
CDR3 DNA: TGTGCCAGCAGTAGATTAGCGGGAGTGGGGGAGACCCAGTACTTC
D gene: TRBD2
clone size: NA
J gene: TRBJ2-5
V gene: TRBV2

CDR3 protein: CASSHGTPEAELFF
CDR3 DNA: TGCGCCAGCAGCCACGGGACTCCCGAAGCGGAACTGTTTTTT
D gene: NA
clone size: NA
J gene: TRBJ1-4
V gene: TRBV5-1

CDR3 protein: CSVEVEGRRTDTQYF
CDR3 DNA: TGCAGCGTTGAAGTTGAGGGCAGACGCACAGATACGCAGTATTTT
D gene: NA
clone size: NA
J gene: TRBJ2-3
V gene: TRBV29-1

CDR3 protein: CASSQGGGLGYGYTF
CDR3 DNA: TGTGCCAGCAGCCAAGGGGGAGGGCTTGGTTATGGCTACACCTTC
D gene: NA
clone size: NA
J gene: TRBJ1-2
V gene: TRBV4-2

CDR3 protein: CASNLGQTNQPQHF
CDR3 DNA: TGTGCCAGTAACCTTGGACAGACCAATCAGCCCCAGCATTTT
D gene: NA
clone size: NA
J gene: TRBJ1-5
V gene: TRBV19

CDR3 protein: CASSIPGRSEAFF
CDR3 DNA: TGTGCCAGTAGTATTCCAGGGAGGTCTGAAGCTTTCTTT
D gene: NA
clone size: once
J gene: TRBJ1-1
V gene: TRBV19

CDR3 protein: CASGLLGGDTQYF
CDR3 DNA: TGTGCCAGCGGATTACTGGGAGGGGATACGCAGTATTTT
D gene: TRBD2
clone size: NA
J gene: TRBJ2-3
V gene: TRBV6-5

CDR3 protein: CASSLLYNEQFF
CDR3 DNA: TGTGCCAGCAGCTTATTATACAATGAGCAGTTCTTC
D gene: NA
clone size: NA
J gene: TRBJ2-1
V gene: TRBV13

CDR3 protein: CAWTTSRGAFF
CDR3 DNA: TGTGCCTGGACCACGTCCAGGGGAGCTTTCTTT
D gene: NA
clone size: NA
J gene: TRBJ1-1
V gene: TRBV30

CDR3 protein: CATSGWDRGNYEQYF
CDR3 DNA: TGTGCCACCTCCGGGTGGGACAGGGGGAACTACGAGCAGTACTTC
D gene: TRBD1
clone size: NA
J gene: TRBJ2-7
V gene: TRBV7-8

CDR3 protein: CASSVAPTDRYNEQFF
CDR3 DNA: TGTGCCAGCAGCGTAGCCCCCACTGACAGGTACAATGAGCAGTTCTTC
D gene: NA
clone size: NA
J gene: TRBJ2-1
V gene: TRBV9

CDR3 protein: CAWSAGITGELFF
CDR3 DNA: TGTGCCTGGAGTGCGGGGATCACCGGGGAGCTGTTTTTT
D gene: NA
clone size: NA
J gene: TRBJ2-2
V gene: TRBV30

CDR3 protein: CAWNGQVNTEAFF
CDR3 DNA: TGTGCCTGGAATGGACAGGTCAACACTGAAGCTTTCTTT
D gene: TRBD1
clone size: NA
J gene: TRBJ1-1
V gene: TRBV30

CDR3 protein: CASSTPWTGSSYEQYF
CDR3 DNA: TGTGCCAGCAGTACTCCCTGGACAGGGAGCTCCTACGAGCAGTACTTC
D gene: TRBD1
clone size: once
J gene: TRBJ2-7
V gene: TRBV28

CDR3 protein: CASSLGQGVKWGTQYF
CDR3 DNA: TGTGCCAGCAGCTTAGGACAGGGCGTTAAGTGGGGTACGCAGTATTTT
D gene: TRBD1
clone size: NA
J gene: TRBJ2-3
V gene: TRBV7-9

CDR3 protein: CSALGSETQYF
CDR3 DNA: TGCAGTGCTCTAGGATCAGAGACCCAGTACTTC
D gene: NA
clone size: NA
J gene: TRBJ2-5
V gene: TRBV20-1

CDR3 protein: CASSSSPGGELFF
CDR3 DNA: TGTGCCAGCAGCTCCTCACCCGGGGGGGAGCTGTTTTTT
D gene: NA
clone size: few
J gene: TRBJ2-2
V gene: TRBV7-3

CDR3 protein: CAWSRDTNTGELFF
CDR3 DNA: TGTGCCTGGTCCCGGGACACAAACACCGGGGAGCTGTTTTTT
D gene: NA
clone size: NA
J gene: TRBJ2-2
V gene: TRBV30

CDR3 protein: CASSQAGPSGQETQYF
CDR3 DNA: TGTGCCAGCAGCCAAGCGGGCCCTAGCGGCCAAGAGACCCAGTACTTC
D gene: TRBD2
clone size: NA
J gene: TRBJ2-5
V gene: TRBV4-2

CDR3 protein: CASSQERGGQETQYF
CDR3 DNA: TGTGCCAGCAGCCAAGAGCGGGGGGGCCAAGAGACCCAGTACTTC
D gene: TRBD2
clone size: NA
J gene: TRBJ2-5
V gene: TRBV4-2

CDR3 protein: CASSLDRGLNGYTF
CDR3 DNA: TGCGCCAGCAGCTTGGACAGGGGTTTGAATGGCTACACCTTC
D gene: TRBD1
clone size: NA
J gene: TRBJ1-2
V gene: TRBV5-1

CDR3 protein: CASSSLRGDSGNTIYF
CDR3 DNA: TGTGCCAGCAGTTCCCTCCGGGGGGACTCTGGAAACACCATATATTTT
D gene: NA
clone size: NA
J gene: TRBJ1-3
V gene: TRBV6-6

CDR3 protein: CASSGQGAFGTEAFF
CDR3 DNA: TGTGCCAGCAGTGGACAGGGGGCGTTCGGCACTGAAGCTTTCTTT
D gene: TRBD1
clone size: few
J gene: TRBJ1-1
V gene: TRBV25-1

CDR3 protein: CTSSQDASFFLAGDSTDTQYF
CDR3 DNA: TGCACCAGCAGCCAAGACGCCTCTTTTTTCCTAGCGGGGGATAGCACAGATACGCAGTATTTT
D gene: NA
clone size: NA
J gene: TRBJ2-3
V gene: TRBV1

CDR3 protein: CSTGGPEAFF
CDR3 DNA: TGCAGCACTGGGGGCCCTGAAGCTTTCTTT
D gene: NA
clone size: NA
J gene: TRBJ1-1
V gene: TRBV29-1

CDR3 protein: CASSETANYGYTF
CDR3 DNA: TGTGCCAGCAGTGAAACAGCTAACTATGGCTACACCTTC
D gene: NA
clone size: NA
J gene: TRBJ1-2
V gene: TRBV6-1

CDR3 protein: CASSALTAGGSYNEQFF
CDR3 DNA: TGTGCCAGCAGTGCCCTGACGGCGGGGGGTAGCTACAATGAGCAGTTCTTC
D gene: TRBD2
clone size: NA
J gene: TRBJ2-1
V gene: TRBV6-1

CDR3 protein: CASSETWTEFYGYTF
CDR3 DNA: TGTGCCAGCAGTGAGACTTGGACTGAGTTCTATGGCTACACCTTC
D gene: NA
clone size: NA
J gene: TRBJ1-2
V gene: TRBV6-1

CDR3 protein: CASSTGGLNEKLFF
CDR3 DNA: TGCGCCAGCAGTACAGGGGGCCTAAATGAAAAACTGTTTTTT
D gene: TRBD1
clone size: NA
J gene: TRBJ1-4
V gene: TRBV10-2

CDR3 protein: CSVVYSSGQPQHF
CDR3 DNA: TGCAGCGTTGTTTACAGCTCTGGCCAGCCCCAGCATTTT
D gene: NA
clone size: NA
J gene: TRBJ1-5
V gene: TRBV29-1

CDR3 protein: CASRRTSGISTDTQYF
CDR3 DNA: TGTGCCAGCAGAAGGACTAGCGGGATAAGCACAGATACGCAGTATTTT
D gene: TRBD2
clone size: NA
J gene: TRBJ2-3
V gene: TRBV2

CDR3 protein: CAWSSGNSNYGYTF
CDR3 DNA: TGTGCCTGGAGTTCGGGGAATTCTAACTATGGCTACACCTTC
D gene: NA
clone size: NA
J gene: TRBJ1-2
V gene: TRBV30

CDR3 protein: CAWSSGVGGANVLTF
CDR3 DNA: TGTGCCTGGAGTTCAGGTGTTGGTGGGGCCAACGTCCTGACTTTC
D gene: NA
clone size: NA
J gene: TRBJ2-6
V gene: TRBV30

CDR3 protein: CASTVSLMNTEAFF
CDR3 DNA: TGTGCCAGCACGGTATCCCTCATGAACACTGAAGCTTTCTTT
D gene: NA
clone size: NA
J gene: TRBJ1-1
V gene: TRBV6-1

CDR3 protein: CAWSVQGIMAGYTF
CDR3 DNA: TGTGCCTGGAGTGTACAGGGGATAATGGCAGGCTACACCTTC
D gene: TRBD1
clone size: NA
J gene: TRBJ1-2
V gene: TRBV30

CDR3 protein: CASSLRSIDEQFF
CDR3 DNA: TGTGCCAGCAGCCTACGTAGCATCGATGAGCAGTTCTTC
D gene: NA
clone size: once
J gene: TRBJ2-1
V gene: TRBV9